The sequence of this T cell receptor (beta chain) was determined in a study of beta chain features in type 1 diabetes. V was trimmed by 6 bases and J by 4 bases, leaving 20 bases between them. This CDR3 is 16 amino acids long. The germline gives CDR1 MGHDK, CDR2 SYGVNS. This clone was seen only a few times. As yet, its antigen is unknown. As every portion of the isolated RNA was reverse transcribed, the sequencing read expressed TCRB transcripts. Measured with immunoSEQ multiplex PCR; TCRdb has only the in-frame clones, and not every one. The sample has roughly 450,000 clones, around 13% seen once. Study results and caveats: Patients with type 1 diabetes carried fewer insertions and had more deletions at their VDJ junctions. In all four CD4+ subsets, TCRB CDR3 length was significantly, moderately reduced in type 1 diabetes.

The chain is built from TRBV25-1 and TRBJ2-3; D is tentatively TRBD1 or TRBD2 (5 bases each). The sequenced sample consisted of naive CD4+ T cells from blood. This clonotype originated in a man aged 30 to 39 in good health. The CDR3 bases are TGTGCCAGCAGCCGGCATGTGGGGGTTGTCGCAGATACGCAGTATTTT. It yields the protein CASSRHVGVVADTQYF.